The 24 T cell receptor beta chains below all came from one sample that was sequenced in a study of T cells in Graves' hyperthyroidism and ophthalmopathy. Amplification of TCR beta CDR3 regions was performed using RNA transcripts as template. The HTBI primer set was used in a first-round RT-PCR of the TCR CDR3. TCRdb reprocessed the multiplex PCR reads via MiXCR and lists one record per CDR3 protein. The sample records about 640,000 distinct CDR3 sequences, about 14% being singletons. The sample consisted of blood. Receptor source: a woman in her forties or fifties with Graves' ophthalmopathy.

This clonotype was observed a few times. This chain links TRBV5-1 with TRBJ2-5; 11 nucleotides line up with TRBD2. This CDR3 spans 17 amino acids. Germline values: CDR1 SGHRS, CDR2 YFSETQ. V lost 4 bases and J lost 5; bases outside the gene matches: 13. The CDR3 is CASSDRLAGSLSETQYF. CDR3 in DNA: TGCGCCAGCAGCGACAGACTAGCGGGATCCTTGTCGGAGACCCAGTACTTC.

This clonotype was seen many times. This chain joins TRBV12-3 or TRBV12-4 and TRBJ1-5; D gene uncertain. V was shortened by 1 base and J by 6 bases, with 7 bases between the two germline ends. The length of the CDR3 is 13 residues. CDR3 region: CASSLEVGQPQHF. In DNA form, the CDR3 reads TGTGCCAGCAGTTTAGAGGTCGGTCAGCCCCAGCATTTT.

In its sample, this clonotype was seen many times. A read error is likely, as this CDR3 ends without the conserved phenylalanine or tryptophan. The chain links TRBV30 to TRBJ1-1; D is ambiguous. This CDR3 spans 13 amino acids. CDR1 and CDR2 (germline): GTSNPN, SVGIG (reference sequence). V was shortened by 1 base and J by 0 bases, with 6 bases between the two germline ends. The CDR3 DNA follows: TGTGCCTGGAGTGAGATCATGAACACTGAAGCTTTCCTT. Protein: CAWSEIMNTEAFL.

This chain links TRBV5-4 with TRBJ2-5; 7 bases line up with TRBD2. Per the germline V gene, CDR1 is SGHNT and CDR2 is YYREEE (reference sequence). V was clipped by 0 bases and J by 7 bases; unmatched bases: 6. The CDR3 has 14 residues. The CDR3 reads CASSLELATVTQYF. Here the CDR3 DNA reads TGTGCCAGCAGCTTGGAACTAGCGACCGTGACCCAGTACTTC.

The chain combines TRBV7-6 with TRBJ1-2; 8 nucleotides match TRBD1. V shed 5 bases and J 5 bases; nucleotides not matched to a gene: 10. The germline CDR1 and CDR2 sequences are SGHVS and FNYEAQ. The CDR3 is made up of 15 amino acids. The CDR3 coding sequence is TGTGCCAGCAGCCCAGCCCCAGGGGGCAGGTATGGCTACACCTTC. Translated: CASSPAPGGRYGYTF.

The chain uses TRBV5-1 and TRBJ2-2; 7 bases are a match to TRBD2. This CDR3 spans 15 amino acids. Germline V gene data show CDR1 as SGHRS and CDR2 as YFSETQ. V shed 4 bases, J shed 1 base, and the junction held 4 bases outside the gene matches. The chain's CDR3 is CASSPSGKNTGELFF. The CDR3 DNA reads as TGCGCCAGCAGCCCAAGCGGGAAGAACACCGGGGAGCTGTTTTTT.

This clonotype was seen many times. The rearrangement joins TRBV20-1 to TRBJ2-7; the match to TRBD2 covers 10 bases. CDR1 and CDR2 (germline): DFQATT, SNEGSKA (reference sequence). The CDR3 totals 15 residues. V dropped 0 bases and J dropped 0; count of bases not matched to a gene: 2. CDR3 amino acids: CSARELAGSSYEQYF. As DNA, the CDR3 is TGCAGTGCTAGAGAACTAGCGGGAAGCTCCTACGAGCAGTACTTC.

A note on this clonotype: This could be a read error, since a much larger clone is one nucleotide away. The CDR3 carries no conserved terminal phenylalanine or tryptophan, so it likely arises from a read error. The V call is TRBV28, the J call TRBJ1-5, with D perhaps TRBD1 (5 bases). CDR1 MDHEN and CDR2 SYDVKM come from the germline V gene. V lost 2 bases, J lost 3 bases, and 14 bases lay in between. This CDR3 contains 16 residues. The CDR3 DNA sequence: TGTGCCAGCAGTTTAACATTTGGGGCTTTCAATCAGCCCCAGCATCTT. It is translated as CASSLTFGAFNQPQHL.

J is TRBJ2-7 and V is TRBV7-2; TRBD2 agrees at 8 bases. This CDR3 spans 16 amino acids. J gave up 2 bases and V 1 base, and 7 bases lay outside the gene matches. Germline V CDR1 and CDR2: SGHTA, FQGNSA. CDR3 coding DNA: TGTGCCAGCAGCTTAGACCTCGGGGGGGGAACCTACGAGCAGTACTTC. Translation gives CASSLDLGGGTYEQYF.

Of note for this clonotype: This may arise from a read error, as a much more abundant clone is one base away. Because it lacks the conserved phenylalanine or tryptophan at the end, this CDR3 is likely a read error. The gene calls are TRBV11-2 and TRBJ1-1; no reliable D call. The CDR3 extends over 16 amino acids. V was shortened by 4 bases and J by 2 bases, with 17 bases between the two germline ends. Germline-derived CDR1 and CDR2 are SGHAT and FQNNGV. The CDR3, as DNA: TGTGCCAGCAGCTCCCGTTTGGCGTTCGGCAACACTGAAGCTTTCCTT. It yields the protein CASSSRLAFGNTEAFL.

In its sample, this clonotype was seen many times. The chain recombines TRBV2 with TRBJ1-1, with TRBD1 matching over 7 bases. CDR3 length: 16 residues. Germline-derived CDR1 and CDR2 are SNHLY and FYNNEI. V lost 6 bases, J lost 5 bases, and 15 bases stayed unmatched. CDR3 residues: CASRSRGLGFGTEAFF. CDR3 sequence (DNA): TGTGCCAGCAGAAGCAGGGGGTTAGGATTTGGGACTGAAGCTTTCTTT.

This clonotype was picked up many times. The V and J genes are TRBV6-1 and TRBJ2-7; D possibly corresponds to TRBD2 (5 bases). The germline V gene encodes CDR1 MNHNS and CDR2 SASEGT. Between the trimmed V and J ends, which lost 5 bases and 2 bases, there was a span of 19 bases. This CDR3 is 16 amino acids long. The CDR3 region has the DNA TGTGCCAGCAGTAAAATACCAGGACTCGCCACCTACGAGCAGTACTTC. Its protein product is CASSKIPGLATYEQYF.

In its sample, this clonotype was seen many times. The J gene is TRBJ2-4, the V gene TRBV20-1; 7 nucleotides line up with TRBD1. The junction had 5 bases not matched to a gene; V was cut back by 0 bases and J by 9 bases. Germline lookup yields CDR1 DFQATT and CDR2 SNEGSKA (reference sequence). The CDR3 is made up of 13 amino acids. The CDR3 DNA follows: TGCAGTGCTAGAGATACGGCAGGGGGCATTCAGTACTTC. Protein sequence: CSARDTAGGIQYF.

This clonotype was detected only a few times. This chain joins TRBV7-8 and TRBJ1-3, with D uncertain. In germline, CDR1 is SGHVS, CDR2 FQNEAQ. The V gene lost 1 base and the J gene lost 4 bases, with 8 bases spanning the gap. The CDR3 contains 14 residues. CDR3 sequence: CASSLVGGGNTIYF. The CDR3 DNA is TGTGCCAGCAGCTTAGTGGGAGGGGGAAACACCATATATTTT.

The CDR3 DNA follows: TGCGCCAGCAGCTTGGTTCTAGCGGGAGCTGAGACCCAGTACTTC. This encodes CASSLVLAGAETQYF. The V and J genes are TRBV5-1 and TRBJ2-5, with TRBD2 identical over 10 bases. This CDR3 is 15 amino acids long. J lost 5 bases, V lost 0 bases, and 4 bases had no gene match. CDR1 SGHRS and CDR2 YFSETQ come from the germline V gene. The entire variable domain, with the rest obtained from reference TRBV5-1 and TRBJ2-5, is as follows: KAGVTQTPRYLIKTRGQQVTLSCSPISGHRSVSWYQQTPGQGLQFLFEYFSETQRNKGNFPGRFSGRQFSNSRSEMNVSTLELGDSALYLCASSLVLAGAETQYFGPGTRLLVL.

This clonotype was seen ten or more times. The chain uses TRBV5-1 and TRBJ1-3, with unresolved D. CDR3 length: 14 amino acids. Germline assignment: CDR1 SGHRS and CDR2 YFSETQ. Trimming stripped 4 bases from V and 2 bases from J, with 10 bases between. The DNA for the CDR3 is TGCGCCAGCAGCATGGGGTTTCCTGGAAACACCATATATTTT. Amino acids: CASSMGFPGNTIYF. The variable domain in full, with the rest retrieved from reference TRBV5-1 and TRBJ1-3, is KAGVTQTPRYLIKTRGQQVTLSCSPISGHRSVSWYQQTPGQGLQFLFEYFSETQRNKGNFPGRFSGRQFSNSRSEMNVSTLELGDSALYLCASSMGFPGNTIYFGEGSWLTVV.

This sequence joins TRBV25-1 and TRBJ2-5; D gene ambiguous. V gave up 4 bases and J gave up 2 bases, with 14 bases separating them. CDR3 length equals 15 residues. The germline gives CDR1 MGHDK, CDR2 SYGVNS. CDR3 sequence reads: CASSVKRTVQETQYF. CDR3 in DNA: TGTGCCAGCAGTGTAAAACGGACGGTTCAAGAGACCCAGTACTTC.

CDR3 coding DNA: TGCAGCGTGACTAGCGGGAGCTCTGGGGCCAACGTCCTGACTTTC. As protein: CSVTSGSSGANVLTF. The chain combines TRBV29-1 with TRBJ2-6; the match to TRBD2 covers 12 bases. Unmatched junction bases numbered 0, after V lost 6 bases and J lost 0 bases. The CDR3 is 15 residues long. Germline lookup yields CDR1 SQVTM and CDR2 ANQGSEA. The full variable domain, with the rest looked up from reference TRBV29-1 and TRBJ2-6, is SAVISQKPSRDICQRGTSLTIQCQVDSQVTMMFWYRQQPGQSLTLIATANQGSEATYESGFVIDKFPISRPNLTFSTLTVSNMSPEDSSIYLCSVTSGSSGANVLTFGAGSRLTVL.

Ten or more counts support this clonotype. This chain links TRBV7-6 with TRBJ2-1; 10 nucleotides agree with TRBD2. This CDR3 comprises 17 residues. The ends lost 2 bases at V and 2 bases at J; junction bases unmatched: 6. CDR1 and CDR2 from the germline V gene are SGHVS and FNYEAQ. This CDR3 is CASSLTASGRTYNEQFF. CDR3 bases: TGTGCCAGCAGCTTAACGGCTAGCGGGAGAACCTACAATGAGCAGTTCTTC.

This clonotype was detected many times. V usage is TRBV2 and J usage is TRBJ1-6; D not resolved. This CDR3 has 11 residues. The germline V gene encodes CDR1 SNHLY and CDR2 FYNNEI. V shed 3 bases and J shed 6 bases, with 0 bases lying between them. The DNA for the CDR3 is TGTGCCAGCAGTGATAATTCACCCCTCCACTTT. It specifies CASSDNSPLHF.

CDR3 sequence (DNA): TGTGCCAGCAGCCGACGACAGGTAGGCCAGCCCCAGCATTTT. Its protein is CASSRRQVGQPQHF. The J gene is TRBJ1-5, the V gene TRBV28; D is possibly TRBD1 (6 bases). Germline loops: CDR1 MDHEN, CDR2 SYDVKM. The CDR3 sequence is 14 residues long. V was pared by 6 bases and J by 7 bases, with 16 bases between.

Ten or more counts support this clonotype. The rearrangement uses TRBV20-1 and TRBJ2-1, with 11 bases that match TRBD2. From germline, CDR1 is DFQATT and CDR2 SNEGSKA (reference sequence). V lost 5 bases and J lost 8; bases outside the gene matches: 5. CDR3 size: 13 residues. CDR3: CSALAGGSDEQFF. CDR3 DNA: TGCAGTGCTTTAGCGGGAGGGTCGGATGAGCAGTTCTTC.

The table lists this clonotype with many counts. V usage is TRBV6-2 or TRBV6-3 and J usage is TRBJ1-2, with a weak D call TRBD1 (5 bases). This CDR3 contains 15 residues. V was pared by 6 bases and J by 4 bases, with 18 bases between. Germline loops: CDR1 MNHEY, CDR2 SVGEGT. The CDR3 here is CASSARSREGYGYTF. For the CDR3, the DNA is TGTGCCAGCAGCGCGAGGTCCAGGGAAGGCTATGGCTACACCTTC.

This clonotype came up many times. The chain is built from TRBV5-6 and TRBJ2-5, with 10 positions matching TRBD2. V shed 0 bases, J shed 4 bases, and the junction held 6 bases outside the gene matches. The CDR3 is 16 amino acids. CDR1 SGHDT and CDR2 YYEEEE come from the germline V gene. CDR3 protein: CASSLGAGGPGETQYF. The CDR3 nucleotides read TGTGCCAGCAGCTTGGGAGCGGGAGGGCCGGGAGAGACCCAGTACTTC.